This TCR beta chain comes out of a study of blood T cell repertoires in COVID-19 (dated by TCRdb to 2020 to 2021). Broadly, across the study: The collaborator samples originated in the United States, Italy and Spain and spanned the acute and convalescent phases of COVID-19. The prospective study material was composed of cDNA or gDNA derived from T cells, B-cell-depleted T cells, or PBMCs. The dataset comprised deeply sampled blood TCRbeta repertoires from subjects exposed to, actively infected with, or recovered from COVID-19. The repertoires were released in a freely available public database meant as a resource for research on the immune response to SARS-CoV-2. The samples were drawn from the first 160 participants of the ongoing ImmuneRACE study and from 950 to 1,500 subjects provided by 6 global collaborators. A de-identified subject ID, COVID-19 status, age in years and sex were almost always included in the sample metadata. Where HLA class I and class II types were available, the types were taken from metadata supplied by the sample provider, not from assay-based typing.

The immunoSEQ Assay, a bias-controlled multiplex PCR, was used to amplify TCRbeta CDR3 regions from genomic DNA. In the original analysis: Within the assay, amplification of reference gene primers was used to estimate how many nucleated cells each sample contained. To quantify the absolute abundance of each unique TCRbeta CDR3 rearrangement, sequence reads were collapsed and filtered. For each sample, productive Simpson clonality was calculated as the square root of Simpson's diversity index across productive rearrangements. The source is immuneACCESS, and TCRdb retained only in-frame sequences with V and J called. Part of the clones is not carried over; for the studies checked, unresolved V genes explain less than half of this, and the remainder is unexplained. V and J calls and clone size follow that table, whereas D and trimming were derived from the DNA. The sample table contains more than 140,000 clones; only one count was recorded for around 84% of them. The ten largest clonotypes hold more than 5.5% of the sample.

This clone was found once. Its antigen is unknown. No per-base quality is available; no much larger clone lies one base away. The research as a whole found: How much clinical and demographic metadata was included differed by source and by participant, and the metadata was provided uncurated.

The V and J ends are trimmed by 8 bases and 0 bases, leaving 19 bases between them. Looking up the germline V gene yields CDR1 MRHNA and CDR2 SNTAGT. From the cysteine up to the phenylalanine, the CDR3 has a length of 16 residues. Solely the CDR3 DNA is kept, with 48 bases framed from the first base. Collaborating institutions collected whole blood in K2EDTA tubes following their own protocols. For TCRbeta analysis, collaborators shipped samples in one of three forms: frozen whole blood, isolated PBMCs, or DNA extracted from either of those sample types. Sequencing was performed on peripheral blood. The origin of this receptor is a woman in her forties or fifties in a cohort sampled during active or convalescent COVID-19. The sequence is built from TRBV6-4 and TRBJ1-2, with TRBD1 tentatively as D gene (6 bases match). The DNA sequence is as follows: TGTGCCAGCTTGCCCAGTGCGGGGGCTTCTAACTATGGCTACACCTTC. This gives the protein CASLPSAGASNYGYTF.